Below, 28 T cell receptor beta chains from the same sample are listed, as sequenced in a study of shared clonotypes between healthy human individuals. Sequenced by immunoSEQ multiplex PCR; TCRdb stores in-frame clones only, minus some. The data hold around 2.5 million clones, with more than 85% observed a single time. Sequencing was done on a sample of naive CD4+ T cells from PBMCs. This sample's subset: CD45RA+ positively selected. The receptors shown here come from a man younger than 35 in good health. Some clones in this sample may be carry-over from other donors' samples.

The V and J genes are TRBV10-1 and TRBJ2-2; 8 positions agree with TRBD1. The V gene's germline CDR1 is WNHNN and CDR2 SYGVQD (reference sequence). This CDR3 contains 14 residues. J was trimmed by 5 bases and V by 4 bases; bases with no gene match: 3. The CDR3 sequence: CASSATGATGELFF. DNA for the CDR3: TGCGCCAGCAGTGCGACAGGGGCAACCGGGGAGCTGTTTTTT.

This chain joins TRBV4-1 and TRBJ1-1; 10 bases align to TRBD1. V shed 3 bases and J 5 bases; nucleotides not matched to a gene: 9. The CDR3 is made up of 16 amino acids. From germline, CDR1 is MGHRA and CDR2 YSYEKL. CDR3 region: CASSQPTGGSLTEAFF. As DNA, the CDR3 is TGCGCCAGCAGCCAGCCGACAGGGGGCTCGTTAACTGAAGCTTTCTTT.

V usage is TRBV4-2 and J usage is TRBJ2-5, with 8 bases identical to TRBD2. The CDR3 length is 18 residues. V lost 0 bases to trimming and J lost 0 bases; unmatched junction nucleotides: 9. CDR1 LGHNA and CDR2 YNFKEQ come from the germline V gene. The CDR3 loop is CASSQDPFLAGYQETQYF. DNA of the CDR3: TGTGCCAGCAGCCAAGATCCCTTTCTAGCGGGTTACCAAGAGACCCAGTACTTC.

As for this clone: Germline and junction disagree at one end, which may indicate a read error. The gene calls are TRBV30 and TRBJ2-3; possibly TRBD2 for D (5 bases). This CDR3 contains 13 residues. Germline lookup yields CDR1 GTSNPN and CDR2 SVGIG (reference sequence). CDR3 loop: CAWSPGSPDTRYF. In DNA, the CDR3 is TGTGCCTGGAGCCCGGGATCCCCAGATACGCGGTATTTT.

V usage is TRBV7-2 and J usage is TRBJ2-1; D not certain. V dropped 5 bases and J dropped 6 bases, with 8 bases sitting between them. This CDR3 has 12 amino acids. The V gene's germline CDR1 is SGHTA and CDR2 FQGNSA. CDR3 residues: CASSKSRNEQFF. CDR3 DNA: TGTGCCAGCAGCAAGAGTCGCAATGAGCAGTTCTTC.

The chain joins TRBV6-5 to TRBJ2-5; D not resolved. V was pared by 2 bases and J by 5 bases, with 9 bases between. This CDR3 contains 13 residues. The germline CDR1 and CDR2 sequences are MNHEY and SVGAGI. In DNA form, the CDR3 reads TGTGCCAGCAGTTACGAAGTAGGGGAGACCCAGTACTTC. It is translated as CASSYEVGETQYF.

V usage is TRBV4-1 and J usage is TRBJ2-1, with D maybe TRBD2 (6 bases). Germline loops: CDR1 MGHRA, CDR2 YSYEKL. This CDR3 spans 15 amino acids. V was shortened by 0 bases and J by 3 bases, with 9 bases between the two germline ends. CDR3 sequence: CASSQDRDFYNEQFF. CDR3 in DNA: TGCGCCAGCAGCCAAGACCGGGACTTCTACAATGAGCAGTTCTTC.

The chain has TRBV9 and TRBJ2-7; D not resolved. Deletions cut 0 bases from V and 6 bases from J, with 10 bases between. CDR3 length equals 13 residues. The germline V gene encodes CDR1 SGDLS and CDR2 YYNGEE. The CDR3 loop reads CASSVDGLSEQYF. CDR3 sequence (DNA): TGTGCCAGCAGCGTAGACGGCTTATCCGAGCAGTACTTC.

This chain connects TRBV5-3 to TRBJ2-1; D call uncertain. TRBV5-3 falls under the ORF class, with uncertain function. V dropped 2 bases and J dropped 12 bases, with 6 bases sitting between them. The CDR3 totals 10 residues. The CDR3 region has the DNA TGTGCCAGAAGCTTTAGTGGGCAGTTCTTC. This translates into CARSFSGQFF.

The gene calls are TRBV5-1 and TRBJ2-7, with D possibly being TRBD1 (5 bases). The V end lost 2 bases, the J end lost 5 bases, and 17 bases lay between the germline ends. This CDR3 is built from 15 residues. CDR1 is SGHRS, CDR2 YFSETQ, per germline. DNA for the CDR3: TGCGCCAGCAGCTTTCTAGACACAATGACAGACGAGCAGTACTTC. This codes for CASSFLDTMTDEQYF.

CDR3 protein: CASSYSGQGAGKAFF. Here the CDR3 DNA reads TGTGCCAGCAGTTACTCTGGACAGGGGGCTGGTAAAGCTTTCTTT. J is TRBJ1-1 and V is TRBV6-5; 11 bases are shared with TRBD1. CDR1 is MNHEY and CDR2 is SVGAGI in the germline V gene. Unmatched junction bases numbered 6, after V lost 0 bases and J lost 9 bases. The CDR3 is 15 residues long.

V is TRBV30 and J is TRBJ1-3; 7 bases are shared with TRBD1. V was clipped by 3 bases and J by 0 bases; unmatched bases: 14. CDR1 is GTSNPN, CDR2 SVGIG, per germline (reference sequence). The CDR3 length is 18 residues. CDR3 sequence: CAWRTWTGELPSGNTIYF. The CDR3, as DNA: TGTGCCTGGAGGACATGGACAGGAGAACTTCCCTCTGGAAACACCATATATTTT.

CDR3 loop: CATSDQHSYNEQFF. Written as DNA, the CDR3 is TGTGCCACTTCGGACCAGCACTCCTACAATGAGCAGTTCTTC. The chain combines TRBV6-5 with TRBJ2-1, with D uncertain. The CDR3 runs to 14 residues. V lost 10 bases and J lost 0, with 13 bases in between. Germline CDR1 is MNHEY and CDR2 is SVGAGI.

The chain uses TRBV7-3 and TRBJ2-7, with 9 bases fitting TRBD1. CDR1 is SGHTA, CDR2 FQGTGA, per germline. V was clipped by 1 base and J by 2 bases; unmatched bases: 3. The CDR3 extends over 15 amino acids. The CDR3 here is CASSLSGTGTYEQYF. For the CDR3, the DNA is TGTGCCAGCAGCTTAAGTGGGACAGGGACCTACGAGCAGTACTTC.

The CDR3 DNA follows: TGTGCTAGTGGTTTGGCCGGGAAGCAAGAGACCCAGTACTTC. Its translation: CASGLAGKQETQYF. The rearrangement uses TRBV12-5 and TRBJ2-5; weak D call: TRBD2 (5 bases). Between the trimmed V and J ends, which lost 1 base and 2 bases, there was a span of 8 bases. The CDR3 is 14 residues long. Germline CDR1 and CDR2: LGHNT and FRNRAP.

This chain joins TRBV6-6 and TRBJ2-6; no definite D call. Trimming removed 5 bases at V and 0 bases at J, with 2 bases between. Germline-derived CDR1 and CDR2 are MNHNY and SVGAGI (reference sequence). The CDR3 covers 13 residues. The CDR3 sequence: CASSASGANVLTF. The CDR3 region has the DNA TGTGCCAGCAGTGCCTCTGGGGCCAACGTCCTGACTTTC.

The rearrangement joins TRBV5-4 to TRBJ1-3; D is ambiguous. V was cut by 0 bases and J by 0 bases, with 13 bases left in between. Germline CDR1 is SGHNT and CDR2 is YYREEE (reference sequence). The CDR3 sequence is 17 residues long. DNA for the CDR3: TGTGCCAGCAGCTTGGGAGGACGGGGAAGCTCTGGAAACACCATATATTTT. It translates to CASSLGGRGSSGNTIYF.

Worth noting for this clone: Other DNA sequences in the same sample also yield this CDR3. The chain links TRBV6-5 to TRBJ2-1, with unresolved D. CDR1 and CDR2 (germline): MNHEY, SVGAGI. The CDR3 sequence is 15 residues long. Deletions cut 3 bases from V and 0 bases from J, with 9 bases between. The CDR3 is CASSYQRASYNEQFF. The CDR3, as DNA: TGTGCCAGCAGTTATCAACGGGCCTCCTACAATGAGCAGTTCTTC.

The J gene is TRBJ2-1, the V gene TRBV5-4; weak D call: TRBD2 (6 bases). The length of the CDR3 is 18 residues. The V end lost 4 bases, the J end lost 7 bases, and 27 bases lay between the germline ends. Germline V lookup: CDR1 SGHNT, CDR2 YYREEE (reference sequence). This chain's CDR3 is CASSPGGIDHWVGNEQFF. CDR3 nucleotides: TGTGCCAGCAGCCCGGGCGGGATAGACCACTGGGTTGGGAATGAGCAGTTCTTC.

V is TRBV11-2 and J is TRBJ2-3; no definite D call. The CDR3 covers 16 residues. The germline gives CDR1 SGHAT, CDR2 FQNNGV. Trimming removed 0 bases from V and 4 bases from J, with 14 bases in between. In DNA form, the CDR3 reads TGTGCCAGCAGCTTAGACCCCCTTTTGGCTCCAGATACGCAGTATTTT. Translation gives CASSLDPLLAPDTQYF.

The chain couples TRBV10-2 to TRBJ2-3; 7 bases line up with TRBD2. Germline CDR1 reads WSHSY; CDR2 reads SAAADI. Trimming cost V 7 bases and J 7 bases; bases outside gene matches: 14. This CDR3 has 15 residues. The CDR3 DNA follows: TGCGCCAGCACCAAAACCGGGACTACCGAACATACGCAGTATTTT. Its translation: CASTKTGTTEHTQYF.

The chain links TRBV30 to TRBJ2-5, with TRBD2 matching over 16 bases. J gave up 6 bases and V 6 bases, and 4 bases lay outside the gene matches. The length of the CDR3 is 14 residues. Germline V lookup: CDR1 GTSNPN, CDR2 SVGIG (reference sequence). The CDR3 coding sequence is TGTGCCTGTGGGACTAGCGGGAGGGCAAAGACCCAGTACTTC. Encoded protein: CACGTSGRAKTQYF.

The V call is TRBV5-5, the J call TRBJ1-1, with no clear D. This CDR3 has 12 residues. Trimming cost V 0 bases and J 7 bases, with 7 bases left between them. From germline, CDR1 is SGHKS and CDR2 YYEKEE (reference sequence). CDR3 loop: CASSLVKFEAFF. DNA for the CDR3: TGTGCCAGCAGCTTGGTGAAGTTTGAAGCTTTCTTT. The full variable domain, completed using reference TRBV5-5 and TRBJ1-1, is DAGVTQSPTHLIKTRGQQVTLRCSPISGHKSVSWYQQVLGQGPQFIFQYYEKEERGRGNFPDRFSARQFPNYSSELNVNALLLGDSALYLCASSLVKFEAFFGQGTRLTVV.

The CDR3 region has the DNA TGTGCCAGCTCACCAAAGCAGACTCACGAGCAGTACTTC. It is translated as CASSPKQTHEQYF. The chain employs TRBV18 and TRBJ2-7; no definite D call. The CDR3 has 13 amino acids. V gave up 2 bases and J gave up 5 bases, with 10 bases separating them. Germline CDR1 is KGHSH and CDR2 is LQKENI. The variable domain in full, with the rest retrieved from reference TRBV18 and TRBJ2-7, is NAGVMQNPRHLVRRRGQEARLRCSPMKGHSHVYWYRQLPEEGLKFMVYLQKENIIDESGMPKERFSAEFPKEGPSILRIQQVVRGDSAAYFCASSPKQTHEQYFGPGTRLTVT.

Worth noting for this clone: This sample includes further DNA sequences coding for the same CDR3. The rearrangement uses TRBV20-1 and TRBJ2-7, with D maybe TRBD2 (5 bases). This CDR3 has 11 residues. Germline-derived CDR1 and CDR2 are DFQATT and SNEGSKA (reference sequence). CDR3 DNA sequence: TGCAGCGCCGGGGACTCCTACGAGCAGTACTTC. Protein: CSAGDSYEQYF.

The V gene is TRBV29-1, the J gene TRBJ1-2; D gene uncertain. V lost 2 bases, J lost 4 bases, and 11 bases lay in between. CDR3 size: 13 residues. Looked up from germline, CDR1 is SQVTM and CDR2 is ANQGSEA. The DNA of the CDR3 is TGCAGCGTTGAATCCCTTCAGTCCTATGGCTACACCTTC. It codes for CSVESLQSYGYTF.

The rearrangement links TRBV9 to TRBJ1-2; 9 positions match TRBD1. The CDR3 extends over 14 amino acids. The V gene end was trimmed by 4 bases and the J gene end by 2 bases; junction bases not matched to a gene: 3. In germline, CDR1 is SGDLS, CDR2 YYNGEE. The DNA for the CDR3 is TGTGCCAGCAGCCGGGGACAGGGAAACTATGGCTACACCTTC. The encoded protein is CASSRGQGNYGYTF.

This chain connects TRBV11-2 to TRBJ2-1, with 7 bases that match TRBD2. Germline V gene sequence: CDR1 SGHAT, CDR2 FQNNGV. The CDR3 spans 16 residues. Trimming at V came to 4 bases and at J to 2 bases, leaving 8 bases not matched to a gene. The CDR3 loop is CASSSPAGRAYNEQFF. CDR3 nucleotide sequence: TGTGCCAGCAGCTCCCCAGCAGGGAGGGCCTACAATGAGCAGTTCTTC.